One and the same sample provided the 10 T cell receptor beta chains below, sequenced in a study of T cell responses to AZD1222 COVID-19 vaccine. Profiled with immunoSEQ multiplex PCR; TCRdb holds only in-frame clones, not every one. The data contain fewer than 200,000 clones, around 90% of them singletons. The sample was peripheral blood, taken on day 0 of AZD1222 vaccination. The receptors here all came from an adult in good health.

This clone was found once. The rearrangement uses TRBV19 and TRBJ2-1, with 8 bases matching TRBD1. Germline CDR1 and CDR2: LNHDA and SQIVND (reference sequence). The V gene end was trimmed by 3 bases and the J gene end by 5 bases; junction bases not matched to a gene: 6. This CDR3 comprises 15 residues. CDR3 nucleotides: TGTGCCAGTAGTATGGACAGGGCATGGAACAATGAGCAGTTCTTC. The encoded protein is CASSMDRAWNNEQFF.

This clone was seen once. The chain combines TRBV7-9 with TRBJ2-1; the match to TRBD1 covers 9 bases. The CDR3 totals 17 residues. With 3 bases clipped from V and 2 bases from J, the junction kept 8 bases outside the gene matches. The germline CDR1 and CDR2 sequences are SEHNR and FQNEAQ (reference sequence). The CDR3 DNA sequence: TGTGCCAGCAGCTTTTATTTAGGGACAGGGACCTACAATGAGCAGTTCTTC. This sequence encodes CASSFYLGTGTYNEQFF.

V is TRBV4-1 and J is TRBJ2-3; TRBD2 agrees at 14 bases. Germline trimming cut 0 bases from V and 4 bases from J; bases unmatched to any gene: 6. This CDR3 spans 18 amino acids. The V gene's germline CDR1 is MGHRA and CDR2 YSYEKL. CDR3 amino acids: CASSQELTGLAGADTQYF. The DNA of the CDR3 is TGCGCCAGCAGCCAAGAATTAACGGGACTAGCGGGAGCAGATACGCAGTATTTT.

The chain employs TRBV3-1 (or the pseudogene TRBV3-2) and TRBJ2-7; D not resolved. Trimming cost V 3 bases and J 4 bases, with 16 bases left between them. This CDR3 comprises 15 residues. CDR1 is LGHDT and CDR2 is YNNKEL in the germline V gene (reference sequence). The CDR3 DNA reads as TGTGCCAGCAGCCAGAACTCAGGTGAAAGTTACGAGCAGTACTTC. Residues: CASSQNSGESYEQYF.

Note on this clone: In the same sample, other DNA sequences code for this CDR3. V gene TRBV7-9 combines with J gene TRBJ2-7; D remains unclear. The germline gives CDR1 SEHNR, CDR2 FQNEAQ (reference sequence). Trimming left V 1 base short and J 6 bases short, with 7 bases between. There are 12 residues in the CDR3. In nucleotides, the CDR3 is TGTGCCAGCAGCTTAGTTGGGGTCGAGCAGTACTTC. This gives the protein CASSLVGVEQYF.

This chain links TRBV6-5 with TRBJ1-3, with D possibly TRBD1 on 5 matching bases. The CDR3 length is 15 residues. CDR1 is MNHEY and CDR2 is SVGAGI in the germline V gene. V lost 5 bases and J 2 bases, leaving 13 bases between the germline ends. The CDR3, as DNA: TGTGCCAGCAGTACGAGCAGGGATCCTGGAAACACCATATATTTT. Residues: CASSTSRDPGNTIYF.

This chain joins TRBV6-5 and TRBJ1-6, with a tentative D call TRBD1 (6 bases). There are 14 residues in the CDR3. Deletions cut 2 bases from V and 10 bases from J, with 12 bases between. The germline V gene encodes CDR1 MNHEY and CDR2 SVGAGI. DNA for the CDR3: TGTGCCAGCAGTTACCACGGGACACAATCACCCCTCCACTTT. It translates to CASSYHGTQSPLHF.

The V gene is TRBV10-2, the J gene TRBJ2-7; D call uncertain. Between the trimmed V and J ends, which lost 2 bases and 3 bases, there was a span of 8 bases. The V gene's germline CDR1 is WSHSY and CDR2 SAAADI. The CDR3 length is 13 residues. The CDR3 nucleotides are TGCGCCAGCAGTGAGGGTGGCAACTACGAGCAGTACTTC. As protein: CASSEGGNYEQYF.

This rearrangement joins TRBV30 to TRBJ1-5, with no clear D. The CDR3 has 14 amino acids. V gave up 2 bases and J gave up 4 bases, with 12 bases separating them. Germline V gene lookup returns CDR1 GTSNPN and CDR2 SVGIG (reference sequence). CDR3 DNA sequence: TGTGCCTGGAGTCTGGGAGGCGGGAATCAGCCCCAGCATTTT. Translation gives CAWSLGGGNQPQHF.

This sequence joins TRBV29-1 and TRBJ2-2, with TRBD2 matching 10 bases. This CDR3 is built from 18 residues. CDR1 and CDR2 (germline): SQVTM, ANQGSEA. The trim removed 2 bases at V and 2 bases at J, leaving 11 bases unmatched. CDR3 in amino acids: CSVEWASGRIGNTGELFF. For the CDR3, the DNA is TGCAGCGTTGAATGGGCTAGCGGGAGAATCGGAAACACCGGGGAGCTGTTTTTT.